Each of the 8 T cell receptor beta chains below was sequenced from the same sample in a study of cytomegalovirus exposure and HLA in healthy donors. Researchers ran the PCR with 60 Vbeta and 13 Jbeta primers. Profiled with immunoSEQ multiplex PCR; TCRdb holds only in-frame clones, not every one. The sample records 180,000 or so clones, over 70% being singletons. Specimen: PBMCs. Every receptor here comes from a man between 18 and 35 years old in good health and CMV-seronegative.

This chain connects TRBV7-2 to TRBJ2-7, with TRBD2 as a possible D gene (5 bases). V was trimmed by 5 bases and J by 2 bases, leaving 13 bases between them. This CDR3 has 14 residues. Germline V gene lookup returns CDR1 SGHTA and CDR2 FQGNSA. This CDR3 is CASSPTTRAYEQYF. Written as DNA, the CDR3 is TGTGCCAGCAGCCCGACAACTAGAGCCTACGAGCAGTACTTC.

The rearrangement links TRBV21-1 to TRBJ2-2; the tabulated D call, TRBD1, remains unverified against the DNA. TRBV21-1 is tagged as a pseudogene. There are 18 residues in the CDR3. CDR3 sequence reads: CASSNSPVTGTNTGELFF. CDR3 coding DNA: TGTGCCAGCAGCAATAGCCCGGTTACAGGGACGAACACCGGGGAGCTGTTTTTT.

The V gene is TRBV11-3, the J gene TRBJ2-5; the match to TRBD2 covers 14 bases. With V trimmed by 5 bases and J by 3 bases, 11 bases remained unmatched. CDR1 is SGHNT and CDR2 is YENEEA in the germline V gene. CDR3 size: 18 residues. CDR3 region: CASSPGRLAGGAEETQYF. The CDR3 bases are TGTGCCAGCAGCCCCGGCAGACTAGCGGGAGGGGCTGAAGAGACCCAGTACTTC.

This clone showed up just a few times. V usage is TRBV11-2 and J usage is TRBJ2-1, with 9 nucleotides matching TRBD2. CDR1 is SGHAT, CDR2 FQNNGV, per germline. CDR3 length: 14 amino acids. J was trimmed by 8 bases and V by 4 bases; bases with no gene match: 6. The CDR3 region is CASSSGGGGYEQFF. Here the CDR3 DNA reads TGTGCCAGCAGCTCCGGCGGGGGGGGGTATGAGCAGTTCTTC.

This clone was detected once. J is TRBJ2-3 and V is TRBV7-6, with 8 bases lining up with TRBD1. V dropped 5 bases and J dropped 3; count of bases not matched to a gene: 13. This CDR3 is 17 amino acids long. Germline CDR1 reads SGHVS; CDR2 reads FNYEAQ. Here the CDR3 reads CASSQGTGGGGTDTQYF. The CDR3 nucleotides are TGTGCCAGCAGCCAAGGGACAGGAGGAGGGGGGACAGATACGCAGTATTTT.

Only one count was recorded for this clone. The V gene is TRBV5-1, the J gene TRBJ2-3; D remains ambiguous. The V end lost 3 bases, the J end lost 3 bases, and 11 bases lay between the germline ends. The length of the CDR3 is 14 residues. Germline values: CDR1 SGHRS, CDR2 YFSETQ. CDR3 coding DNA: TGCGCCAGCAGCTCGCCGGGTGGAACAGATACGCAGTATTTT. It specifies CASSSPGGTDTQYF.

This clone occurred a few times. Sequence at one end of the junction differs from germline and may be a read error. CDR3 loop: CSSSLWVGQGPYEQYF. Written as DNA, the CDR3 is TGTTCCAGCAGCTTATGGGTCGGGCAGGGCCCCTACGAGCAGTACTTC. The chain couples TRBV7-9 to TRBJ2-7; D might be TRBD1 (5 bases). In germline, CDR1 is SEHNR, CDR2 FQNEAQ (reference sequence). This CDR3 has 16 residues. Looking up the rest from reference TRBV7-9 and TRBJ2-7 gives the full variable domain: DTGVSQNPRHKITKRGQNVTFRCDPISEHNRLYWYRQTLGQGPEFLTYFQNEAQLEKSRLLSDRFSAERPKGSFSTLEIQRTEQGDSAMYLCSSSLWVGQGPYEQYFGPGTRLTVT.

CDR3 sequence (DNA): TGTGCCAGCAGCTTCCGAGACAGGGGGCCCGGGGAGCTGTTTTTT. Translation gives CASSFRDRGPGELFF. The chain uses TRBV11-2 and TRBJ2-2; 10 positions agree with TRBD1. J was trimmed by 6 bases and V by 3 bases; bases with no gene match: 4. From germline, CDR1 is SGHAT and CDR2 FQNNGV. This CDR3 spans 15 amino acids.